Sequencing of this TCR beta chain was carried out in a study of control samples from healthy donors and cancer patients. Assay: immunoSEQ multiplex PCR; the TCRdb copy retains only in-frame clones and omits some. This sample has over 50,000 clones, with over 70% found just once. Looked up from germline, CDR1 is SGHVS and CDR2 is FQNEAQ. CDR3 size: 14 residues. V lost 1 base, J lost 5 bases, and 11 bases lay in between. The receptor's source is a man aged 70-80 years in good health. V gene TRBV7-8 combines with J gene TRBJ2-5; either TRBD1 or TRBD2 may fit D (5 bases each). The sequencing sample was made of blood. CDR3 amino acids: CASSLESGTETQYF. The DNA of the CDR3 is TGTGCCAGCAGCTTAGAATCAGGGACGGAGACCCAGTACTTC.